This T cell receptor beta chain was captured in a study of molecular identifiers for immune sequencing clone quantification. Findings and limits, study-wide: Effector cells had over 99% of their molecules in clones above 20 RNA copies, while naive cells had under 1%.

Bulk TCR libraries used previously described methods and listed TCR primers. TCRdb passed the PCR reads through MiXCR, listing each CDR3 protein once. The sample lists hundreds of thousands of distinct CDR3 sequences; 25% were seen once. Concerning this clonotype: The antigen remains undetermined.

Every naive CD8 library was made from between roughly 17,000 and 1,000,000 sorted cells with 10%, 30% or 50% RNA. Based on a CD8+CD4-CCR7+CD45RA+ profile, naive CD8 T cells were sorted. What was sequenced was naive CD8+ T cells from blood, with Jurkat cell RNA spiked in. Subset noted: FACS-sorted CD8+CD4-CCR7+CD45RA+ naive T cells. This clonotype was sampled from a human donor in good health. Some libraries in this study had Jurkat cell RNA spiked in.

This CDR3 reads CASSLPSGGQTKNIQYF. In nucleotides, the CDR3 is TGTGCCAGCAGCTTACCGTCGGGGGGACAAACCAAAAACATTCAGTACTTC. The gene calls are TRBV7-8 and TRBJ2-4, with D tentatively TRBD2 (7 bases). The V end was cut by 2 bases, the J end by 2 bases, with 16 bases between. CDR3 length: 17 residues. CDR1 and CDR2 (germline): SGHVS, FQNEAQ.